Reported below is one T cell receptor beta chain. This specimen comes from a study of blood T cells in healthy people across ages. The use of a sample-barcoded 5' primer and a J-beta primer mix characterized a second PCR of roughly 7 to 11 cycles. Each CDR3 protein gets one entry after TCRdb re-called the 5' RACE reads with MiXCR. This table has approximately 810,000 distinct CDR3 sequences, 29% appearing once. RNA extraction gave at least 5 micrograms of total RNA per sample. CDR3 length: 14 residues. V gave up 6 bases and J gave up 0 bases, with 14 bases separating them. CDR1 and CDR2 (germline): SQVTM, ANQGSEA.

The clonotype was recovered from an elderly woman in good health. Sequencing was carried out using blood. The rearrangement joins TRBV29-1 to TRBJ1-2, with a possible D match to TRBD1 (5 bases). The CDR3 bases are TGCAGCGTGGCCTCCAGGGCAGCTAACTATGGCTACACCTTC. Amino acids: CSVASRAANYGYTF. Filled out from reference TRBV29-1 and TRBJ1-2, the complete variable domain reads SAVISQKPSRDICQRGTSLTIQCQVDSQVTMMFWYRQQPGQSLTLIATANQGSEATYESGFVIDKFPISRPNLTFSTLTVSNMSPEDSSIYLCSVASRAANYGYTFGSGTRLTVV.